This T cell receptor beta chain was found in a study of blood T cells in healthy people across ages. Germline V gene sequence: CDR1 ENHRY, CDR2 SYGVKD. This CDR3 has 14 residues. A sample-barcoded 5' primer and a J-beta primer mix were used in a second PCR of roughly 6 to 12 cycles. TCRdb reprocessed the 5' RACE reads with MiXCR, giving one entry per CDR3 protein. The sample lists roughly 1.5 million distinct CDR3 sequences; roughly 43% were seen once. With respect to this clonotype: A read error may produce the germline difference seen at one junction end.

V is TRBV10-3 and J is TRBJ2-7; D remains ambiguous. The material sequenced was blood. The sequence was obtained from a woman under 30 in good health. CDR3 residues: CAISKGGWTYKQYF. CDR3 DNA: TGTGCCATCAGTAAGGGCGGTTGGACCTACAAGCAGTACTTC.